This T cell receptor (beta chain) was found in a study of shared clonotypes between healthy human individuals. The CDR3 runs 14 residues. V was clipped by 6 bases and J by 3 bases, with 12 bases between them. In germline, CDR1 is ENHRY, CDR2 SYGVKD. TCRdb's copy holds only in-frame clones and misses some; the assay was immunoSEQ multiplex PCR. The table lists about 1.1 million clones, 70% to 80% of them singletons. The sequenced sample consisted of memory CD4+ T cells from PBMCs. Subset indicated: CD45RA-negative fraction. This TCR was recovered from a man between 18 and 35 years old in good health. Some clones in this sample may be carry-over from other donors' samples. This chain connects TRBV10-3 to TRBJ2-1; either TRBD1 or TRBD2 may fit D (6 bases each). This CDR3 reads CAISSGGDYNEQFF. The CDR3 DNA reads TGTGCCATCAGCTCCGGGGGCGACTACAATGAGCAGTTCTTC.